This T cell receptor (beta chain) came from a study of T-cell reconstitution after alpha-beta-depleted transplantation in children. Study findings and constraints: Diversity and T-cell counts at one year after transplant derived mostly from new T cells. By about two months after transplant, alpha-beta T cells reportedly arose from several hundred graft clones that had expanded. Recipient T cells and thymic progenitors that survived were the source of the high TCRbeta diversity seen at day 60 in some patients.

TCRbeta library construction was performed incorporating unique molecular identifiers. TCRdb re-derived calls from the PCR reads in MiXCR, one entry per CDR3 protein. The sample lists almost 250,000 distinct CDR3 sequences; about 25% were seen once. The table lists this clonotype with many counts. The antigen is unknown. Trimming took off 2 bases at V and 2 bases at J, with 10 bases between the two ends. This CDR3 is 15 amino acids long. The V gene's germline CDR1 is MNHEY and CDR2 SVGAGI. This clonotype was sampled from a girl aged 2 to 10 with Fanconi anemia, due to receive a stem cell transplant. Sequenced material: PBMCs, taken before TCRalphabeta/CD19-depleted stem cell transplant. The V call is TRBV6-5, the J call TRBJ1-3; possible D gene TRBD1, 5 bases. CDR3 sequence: CASSYATATGNTIYF. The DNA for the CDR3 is TGTGCCAGCAGTTACGCGACAGCAACTGGAAACACCATATATTTT.